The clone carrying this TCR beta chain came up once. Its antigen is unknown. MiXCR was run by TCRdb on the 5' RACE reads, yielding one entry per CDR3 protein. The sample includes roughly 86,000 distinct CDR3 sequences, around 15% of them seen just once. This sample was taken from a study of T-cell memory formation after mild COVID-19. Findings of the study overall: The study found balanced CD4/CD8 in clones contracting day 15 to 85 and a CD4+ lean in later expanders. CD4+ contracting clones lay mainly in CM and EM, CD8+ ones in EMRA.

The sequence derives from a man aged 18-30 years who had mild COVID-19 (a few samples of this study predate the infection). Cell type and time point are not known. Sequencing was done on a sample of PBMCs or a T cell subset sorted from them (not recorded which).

CDR3 protein: CASSQEGGLGANVLTF. For the CDR3, the DNA is TGCGCCAGCAGCCAAGAGGGGGGGCTCGGGGCCAACGTCCTGACTTTC. The rearrangement links TRBV4-3 to TRBJ2-6, with D possibly being TRBD2 (7 bases). The CDR3 has 16 amino acids. Trimming left V 0 bases short and J 4 bases short, with 10 bases between. The germline V gene has CDR1 LGHNA and CDR2 YSLEER.